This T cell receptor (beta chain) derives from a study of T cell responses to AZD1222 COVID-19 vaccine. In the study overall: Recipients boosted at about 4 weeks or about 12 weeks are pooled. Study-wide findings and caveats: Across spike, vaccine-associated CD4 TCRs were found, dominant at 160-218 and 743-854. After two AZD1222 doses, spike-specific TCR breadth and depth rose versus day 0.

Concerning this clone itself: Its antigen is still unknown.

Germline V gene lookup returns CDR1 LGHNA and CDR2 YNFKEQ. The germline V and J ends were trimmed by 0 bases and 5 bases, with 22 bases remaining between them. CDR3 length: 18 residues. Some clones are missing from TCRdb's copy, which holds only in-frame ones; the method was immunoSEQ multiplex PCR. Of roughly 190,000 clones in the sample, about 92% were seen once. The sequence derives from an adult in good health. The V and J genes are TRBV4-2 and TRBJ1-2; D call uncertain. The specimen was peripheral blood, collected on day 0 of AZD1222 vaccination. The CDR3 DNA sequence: TGTGCCAGCAGCCAAGAAGTCCCGGAAGAGGCCGAGGTGTATGGCTACACCTTC. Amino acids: CASSQEVPEEAEVYGYTF.